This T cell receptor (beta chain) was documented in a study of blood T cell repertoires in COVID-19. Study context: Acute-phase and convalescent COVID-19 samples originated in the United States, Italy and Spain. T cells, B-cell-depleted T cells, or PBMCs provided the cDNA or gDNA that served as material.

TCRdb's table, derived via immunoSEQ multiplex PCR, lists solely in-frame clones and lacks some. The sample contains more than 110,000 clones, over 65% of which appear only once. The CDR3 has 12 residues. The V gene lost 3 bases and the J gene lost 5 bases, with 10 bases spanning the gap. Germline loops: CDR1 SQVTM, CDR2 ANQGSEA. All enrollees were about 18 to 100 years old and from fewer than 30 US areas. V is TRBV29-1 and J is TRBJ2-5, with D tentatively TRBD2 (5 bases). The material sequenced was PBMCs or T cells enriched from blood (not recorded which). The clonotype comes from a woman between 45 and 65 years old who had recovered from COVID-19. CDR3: CSVDKGGETQYF. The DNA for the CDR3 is TGCAGCGTTGACAAAGGCGGGGAGACCCAGTACTTC.